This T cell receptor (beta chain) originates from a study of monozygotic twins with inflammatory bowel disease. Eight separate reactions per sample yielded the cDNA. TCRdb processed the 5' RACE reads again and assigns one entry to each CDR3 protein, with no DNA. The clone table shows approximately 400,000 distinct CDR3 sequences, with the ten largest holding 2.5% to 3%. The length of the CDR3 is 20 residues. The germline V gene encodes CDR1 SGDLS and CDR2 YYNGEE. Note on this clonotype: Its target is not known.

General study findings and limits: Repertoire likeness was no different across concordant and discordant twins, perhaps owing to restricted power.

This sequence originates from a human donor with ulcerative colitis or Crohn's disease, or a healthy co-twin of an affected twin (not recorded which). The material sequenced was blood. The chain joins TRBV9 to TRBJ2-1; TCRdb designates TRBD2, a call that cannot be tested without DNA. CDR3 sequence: CASSPKNIAGGPLSYNEQFF.